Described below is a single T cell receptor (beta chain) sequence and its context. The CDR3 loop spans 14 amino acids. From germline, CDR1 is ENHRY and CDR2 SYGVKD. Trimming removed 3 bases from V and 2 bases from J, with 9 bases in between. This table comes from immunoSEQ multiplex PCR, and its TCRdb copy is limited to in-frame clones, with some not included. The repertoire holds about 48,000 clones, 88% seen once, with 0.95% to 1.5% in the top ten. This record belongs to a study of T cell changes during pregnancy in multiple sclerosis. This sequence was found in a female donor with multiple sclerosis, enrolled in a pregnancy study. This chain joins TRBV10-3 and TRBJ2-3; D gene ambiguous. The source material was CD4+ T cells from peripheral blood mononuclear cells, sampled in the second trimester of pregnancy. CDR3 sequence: CAISDRSLTDTQYF. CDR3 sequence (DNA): TGTGCCATCAGTGACCGGAGCCTCACAGATACGCAGTATTTT.